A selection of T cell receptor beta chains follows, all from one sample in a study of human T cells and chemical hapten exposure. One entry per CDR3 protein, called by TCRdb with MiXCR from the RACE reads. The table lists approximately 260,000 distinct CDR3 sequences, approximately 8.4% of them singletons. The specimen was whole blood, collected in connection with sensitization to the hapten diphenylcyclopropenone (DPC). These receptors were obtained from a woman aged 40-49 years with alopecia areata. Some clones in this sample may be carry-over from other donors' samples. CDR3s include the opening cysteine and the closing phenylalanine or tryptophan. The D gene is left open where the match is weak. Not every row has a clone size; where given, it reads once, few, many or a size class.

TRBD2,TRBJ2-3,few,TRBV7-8,TGTGCCAGCAGCAGCCTAGCGGGGCTTCATAGAACAGATACGCAGTATTTT,CASSSLAGLHRTDTQYF
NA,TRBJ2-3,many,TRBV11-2,TGTGCCAGCAGCAGGGGGACCACAGATACGCAGTATTTT,CASSRGTTDTQYF
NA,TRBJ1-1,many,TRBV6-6,TGTGCCTCTGAGGGGTTTATGAACACTGAAGCTTTCTTT,CASEGFMNTEAFF
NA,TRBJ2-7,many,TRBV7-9,TGTGCCAGCAGCTTATTGGCTTCCTACGAGCAGTACTTC,CASSLLASYEQYF
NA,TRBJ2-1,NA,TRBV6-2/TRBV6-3,TGTGCCAGCAGTTATCTCGTGGGGAATGAGCAGTTCTTC,CASSYLVGNEQFF
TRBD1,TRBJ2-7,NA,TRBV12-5,TGTGCTAGTGGTTTGGCTCCAGGGGGCGAGCAGTACTTC,CASGLAPGGEQYF
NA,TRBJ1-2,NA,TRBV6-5,TGTGCCAGCAGCCGGGGGGGAAGCTATGGCTACACCTTC,CASSRGGSYGYTF
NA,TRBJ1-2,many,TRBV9,TGTGCCAGCAGCGTAGACCCCGGCGGAGGCTATGGCTACACCTTC,CASSVDPGGGYGYTF
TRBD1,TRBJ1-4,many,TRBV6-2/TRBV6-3,TGTGCCAGCACTCGGCTTCAGGACAGGAGACATCTAGGACTGTTTTTT,CASTRLQDRRHLGLFF
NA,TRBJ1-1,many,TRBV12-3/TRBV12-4,TGTGCCAGCAGCACAAGAGGGGCCACTGAAGCTTTCTTT,CASSTRGATEAFF
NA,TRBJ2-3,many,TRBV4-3,TGCGCCAGCAGCCTCGACCCCCAGGTAGGGTCTAGCACAGATACGCAGTATTTT,CASSLDPQVGSSTDTQYF
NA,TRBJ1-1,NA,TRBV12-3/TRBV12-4,TGTGCCAGCAGTTTCGGAGAACACACTGAAGCTTTCTTT,CASSFGEHTEAFF
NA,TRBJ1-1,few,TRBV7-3,TGTGCCAGCGCGAGGGAGATTCAGACTGAAGCTTTCTTT,CASAREIQTEAFF
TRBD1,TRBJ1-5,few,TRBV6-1,TGTGCCAGCAGAGGGGACAGGCCCTATAGCAATCAGCCCCAGCATTTT,CASRGDRPYSNQPQHF
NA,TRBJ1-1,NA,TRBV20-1,TGCAGTGCTAGTGACACCTCCCGGGCTGAAGCTTTCTTT,CSASDTSRAEAFF
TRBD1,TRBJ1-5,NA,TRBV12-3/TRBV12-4,TGTGCCAGCACTAGGACAGGAGGTGCGAATCAGCCCCAGCATTTT,CASTRTGGANQPQHF
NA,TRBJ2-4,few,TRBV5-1,TGCGCCAGCAGCTTAGCTAGCGAAAACATTCAGTACTTC,CASSLASENIQYF
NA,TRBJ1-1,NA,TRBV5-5,TGTGTCAGCAGCTTGATCCCGGGAAAGAACACTGAAGCTTTCTTT,CVSSLIPGKNTEAFF
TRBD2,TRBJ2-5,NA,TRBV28,TGTGCCAGCTTCCCGGCGGGAGGTCCAAAGACCCAGTACTTC,CASFPAGGPKTQYF
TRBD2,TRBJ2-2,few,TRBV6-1,TGTGCCATCGGCGGGGGCACCGGGGAGCTGTTTTTT,CAIGGGTGELFF
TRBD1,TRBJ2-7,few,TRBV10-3,TGTGCCATCAGTGAAGACAGGGGAAGGTCCGAGCAGTACTTC,CAISEDRGRSEQYF
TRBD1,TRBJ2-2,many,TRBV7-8,TGTGCCAGCAGCTTCCGGACAGGGAACACCGGGGAGCTGTTTTTT,CASSFRTGNTGELFF
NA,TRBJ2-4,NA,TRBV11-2,TGTGCCAGCAGTTCCCGGGTAGGCGGGGTGGACATTCAGTACTTC,CASSSRVGGVDIQYF
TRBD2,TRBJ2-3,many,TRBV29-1,TGCAGCGCCTCAACTAGCGGGAGGGCAGATACGCAGTATTTT,CSASTSGRADTQYF
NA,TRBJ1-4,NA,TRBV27,TGTGCCAGCAGGCCAGTACGGACCTCTAATGAAAAACTGTTTTTT,CASRPVRTSNEKLFF
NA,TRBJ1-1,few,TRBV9,TGTGCCAGCAGCGTATCTAGCCTGATGAACACTGAAGCTTTCTTT,CASSVSSLMNTEAFF
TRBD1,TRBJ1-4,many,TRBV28,TGTGCCAGCAGTTTGGGACAGGGGCGCGAAAAACTGTTTTTT,CASSLGQGREKLFF
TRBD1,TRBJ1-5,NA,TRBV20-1,TGCAGTGCAACCAGGGGGCAGGGTAATCAGCCCCAGCATTTT,CSATRGQGNQPQHF
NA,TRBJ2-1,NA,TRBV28,TGTGCCAGCAGTCCCTACTCCGGGACAAGCTCCTACAATGAGCAGTTCTTC,CASSPYSGTSSYNEQFF
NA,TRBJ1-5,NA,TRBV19,TGTGCCAGTGCTAAGGACAAATATAGCAATCAGCCCCAGCATTTT,CASAKDKYSNQPQHF
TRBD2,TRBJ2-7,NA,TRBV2,TGTGCCAGCAGCGGCGGGACTAGGACCCTTGAGCAGTACTTC,CASSGGTRTLEQYF
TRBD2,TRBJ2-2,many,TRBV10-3,TGTGCCATCAGTGACCCACGGACTAGCGGGAAAAGGGTCACCGGGGAGCTGTTTTTT,CAISDPRTSGKRVTGELFF
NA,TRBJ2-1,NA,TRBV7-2,TGTGCCAGCAGCCCGAGTTGGAATGAGCAGTTCTTC,CASSPSWNEQFF
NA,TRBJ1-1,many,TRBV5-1,TGCGCCAGCAGCCGAACCTACGGTGAAGCTTTCTTT,CASSRTYGEAFF
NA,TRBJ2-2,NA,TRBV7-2,TGTGCCACCTCTAGATGGACCGGGGAGCTGTTTTTT,CATSRWTGELFF
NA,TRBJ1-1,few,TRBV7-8,TGTGCCAGCAGCTCCTTCCAGGGCGAAGAAGCTTTCTTT,CASSSFQGEEAFF
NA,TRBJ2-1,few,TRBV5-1,TGCGCCAGCAGCCTCCAACCTACCAATGAGCAGTTCTTC,CASSLQPTNEQFF
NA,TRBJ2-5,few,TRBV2,TGTGCCAGCAACCTCGGCAGTCGAGAGACCCAGTACTTC,CASNLGSRETQYF
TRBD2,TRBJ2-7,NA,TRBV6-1,TGTGCCAGCAGCGAGGCGGGGGGGAGCGAGCAGTACTTC,CASSEAGGSEQYF
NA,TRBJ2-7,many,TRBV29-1,TGCAGCGTCCGGCCATCTGGAGATGAATACGAGCAGTACTTC,CSVRPSGDEYEQYF
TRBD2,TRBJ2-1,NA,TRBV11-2,TGTGCCAGCAGCCCCGGGACTAGCCTAGGAGGGGGCGAGCAGTTCTTC,CASSPGTSLGGGEQFF
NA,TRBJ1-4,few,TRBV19,TGTGCCAGTAGTATTAGACCAGGAGACGGCTTAACTAATGAAAAACTGTTTTTT,CASSIRPGDGLTNEKLFF
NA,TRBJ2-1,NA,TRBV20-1,TGCAGTGCTAGACTTCCTCTCGGGGACTTCAATGAGCAGTTCTTC,CSARLPLGDFNEQFF
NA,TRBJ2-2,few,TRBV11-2,TGTGCCAGCAGCCGAGGGTTTGGGAGGACCGGGGAGCTGTTTTTT,CASSRGFGRTGELFF
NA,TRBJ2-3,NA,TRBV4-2,TGTGCCAGCAGCTCAACTCGGGACCACACAGATACGCAGTATTTT,CASSSTRDHTDTQYF
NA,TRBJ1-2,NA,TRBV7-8,TGTGCCAGCAGCTTACTAAGTGAAAGTGGCTACACCTTC,CASSLLSESGYTF
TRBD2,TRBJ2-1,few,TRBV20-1,TGCAGTGCTAGGGGCGGGAGAGGGTACAATGAGCAGTTCTTC,CSARGGRGYNEQFF
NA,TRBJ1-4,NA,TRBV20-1,TGCAGTGCTATGGGGGGGTTTGAAAAACTGTTTTTT,CSAMGGFEKLFF
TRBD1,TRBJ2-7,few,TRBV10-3,TGTGCCATCAGTGCCCCGGGACAGGGGGCCTACGAGCAGTACTTC,CAISAPGQGAYEQYF
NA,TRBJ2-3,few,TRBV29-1,TGCAGCGTTTCCAGGGGGGAGGGCACAGATACGCAGTATTTT,CSVSRGEGTDTQYF
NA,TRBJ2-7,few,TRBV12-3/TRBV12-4,TGTGCCAGCAGTCCCCCCCAGGACGCCTACGAGCAGTACTTC,CASSPPQDAYEQYF
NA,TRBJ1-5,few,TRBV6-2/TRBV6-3,TGTGCCAGCAGTTCAAGGGGTGGCAATCAGCCCCAGCATTTT,CASSSRGGNQPQHF
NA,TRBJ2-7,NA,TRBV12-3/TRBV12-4,TGTGCCAGCAGTCTCACCCCCTACGAGCAGTACTTC,CASSLTPYEQYF
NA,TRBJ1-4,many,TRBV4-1,TGCGCCAGCAGCCAAGACTTCGGGGGGAGTGAAAAACTGTTTTTT,CASSQDFGGSEKLFF
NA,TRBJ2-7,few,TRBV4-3,TGCGCCAGCAGCCTAACCACAGGAGCCGAGCAGTACTTC,CASSLTTGAEQYF
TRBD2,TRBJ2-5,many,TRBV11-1,TGTGCCAGCAGCCCGACGGTGACTAGCGCGAGCTTGGAGACCCAGTACTTC,CASSPTVTSASLETQYF
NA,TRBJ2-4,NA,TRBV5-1,TGCGCCAGCAGCTTGGGTGCCAAAAACATTCAGTACTTC,CASSLGAKNIQYF
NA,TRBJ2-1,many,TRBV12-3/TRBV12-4,TGTGCCAGCACCGTATACAATGAGCAGTTCTTC,CASTVYNEQFF
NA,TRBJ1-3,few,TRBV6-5,TGTGCCAGCAGTTTAACCGGACAAGCAGGAAACACCATATATTTT,CASSLTGQAGNTIYF